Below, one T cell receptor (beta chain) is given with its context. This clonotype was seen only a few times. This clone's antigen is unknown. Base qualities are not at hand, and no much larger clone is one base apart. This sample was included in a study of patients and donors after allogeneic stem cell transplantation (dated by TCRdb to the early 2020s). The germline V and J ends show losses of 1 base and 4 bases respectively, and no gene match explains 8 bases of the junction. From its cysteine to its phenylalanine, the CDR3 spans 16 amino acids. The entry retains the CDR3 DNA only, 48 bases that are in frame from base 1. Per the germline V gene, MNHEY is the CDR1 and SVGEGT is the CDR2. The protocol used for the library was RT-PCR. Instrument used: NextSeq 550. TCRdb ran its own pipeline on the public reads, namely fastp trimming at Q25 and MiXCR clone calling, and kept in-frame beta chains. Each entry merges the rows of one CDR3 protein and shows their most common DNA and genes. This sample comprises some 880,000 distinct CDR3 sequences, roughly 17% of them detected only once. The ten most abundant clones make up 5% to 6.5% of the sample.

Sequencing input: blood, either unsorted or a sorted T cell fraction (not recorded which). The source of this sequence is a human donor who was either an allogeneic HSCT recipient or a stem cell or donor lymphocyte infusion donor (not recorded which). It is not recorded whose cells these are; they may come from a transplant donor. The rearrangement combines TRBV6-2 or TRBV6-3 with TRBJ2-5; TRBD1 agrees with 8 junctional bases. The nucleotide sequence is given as TGTGCCAGCAGTTACTGGACAGGGCCCCATGGAGAGACCCAGTACTTC. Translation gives CASSYWTGPHGETQYF.